This T cell receptor beta chain was documented in a study of T cell responses to AZD1222 COVID-19 vaccine. Study as a whole: The analysis combined second doses at about 4 or about 12 weeks.

Sequencing was performed with immunoSEQ multiplex PCR; in TCRdb, only in-frame clones are kept and a portion is missing. The sample consists of approximately 60,000 clones, more than 70% of them appearing once. For this clone: Antigen: not known.

Study-level findings and limits: Clonal diversity was possibly underestimated; the donors were predominantly white British and more often female. Among vaccine-associated CD4 TCRs, coverage spanned spike, with dominance at 160-218 and 743-854.

This clonotype originated in an adult in good health. The material sequenced was peripheral blood, taken on day 0 of AZD1222 vaccination.

CDR3: CSATHGETQYF. CDR3 nucleotides: TGCAGTGCCACTCACGGGGAGACCCAGTACTTC. V is TRBV20-1 and J is TRBJ2-5, with no clear D. Germline CDR1 and CDR2: DFQATT and SNEGSKA (reference sequence). Between the trimmed V and J ends, which lost 6 bases and 5 bases, there was a span of 10 bases. The CDR3 consists of 11 residues.